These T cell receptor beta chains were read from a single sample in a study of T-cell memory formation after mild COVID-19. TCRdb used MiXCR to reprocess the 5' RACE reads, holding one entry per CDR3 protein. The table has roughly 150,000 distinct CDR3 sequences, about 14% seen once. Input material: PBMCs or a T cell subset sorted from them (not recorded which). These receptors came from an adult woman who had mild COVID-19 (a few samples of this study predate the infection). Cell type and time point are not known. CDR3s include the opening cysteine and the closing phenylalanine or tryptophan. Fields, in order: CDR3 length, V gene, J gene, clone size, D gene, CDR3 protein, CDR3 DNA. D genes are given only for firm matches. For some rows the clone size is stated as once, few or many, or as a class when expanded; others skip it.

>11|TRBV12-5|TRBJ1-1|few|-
CASGSFTEAFF
TGTGCTAGTGGTTCCTTTACTGAAGCTTTCTTT
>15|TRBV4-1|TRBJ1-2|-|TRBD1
CASSQGIRGTNGYTF
TGCGCCAGCAGCCAAGGGATCAGGGGGACGAATGGCTACACCTTC
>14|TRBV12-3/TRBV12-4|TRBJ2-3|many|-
CASSLRIGADTQYF
TGTGCCAGCAGTTTAAGGATTGGTGCAGATACGCAGTATTTT
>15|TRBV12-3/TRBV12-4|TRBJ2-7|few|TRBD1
CASSFWDRGVYEQYF
TGTGCCAGCAGTTTCTGGGACAGGGGTGTCTACGAGCAGTACTTC
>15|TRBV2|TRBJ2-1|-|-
CASSGLRLDYNEQFF
TGTGCCAGCAGTGGCTTACGGCTAGACTACAATGAGCAGTTCTTC
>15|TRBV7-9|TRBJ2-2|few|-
CASSSPGRPFGELFF
TGTGCCAGCAGCTCCCCGGGACGTCCGTTCGGGGAGCTGTTTTTT
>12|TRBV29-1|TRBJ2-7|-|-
CSVGLGVAEQYF
TGCAGCGTTGGTCTGGGGGTAGCCGAGCAGTACTTC
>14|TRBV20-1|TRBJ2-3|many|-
CSARGTEYTDTQYF
TGCAGTGCTAGAGGGACCGAATACACAGATACGCAGTATTTT
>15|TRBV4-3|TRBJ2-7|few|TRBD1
CASSQADRGPYEQYF
TGCGCCAGCAGCCAAGCTGACAGGGGACCCTACGAGCAGTACTTC
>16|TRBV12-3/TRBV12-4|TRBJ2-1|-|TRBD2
CASSPLGLAGGGEQFF
TGTGCCAGCAGCCCCCTGGGACTAGCGGGGGGGGGTGAGCAGTTCTTC
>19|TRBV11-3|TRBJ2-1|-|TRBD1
CASSLPLQADRGSYNEQFF
TGTGCCAGCAGCTTACCGCTCCAGGCGGACAGGGGCTCCTACAATGAGCAGTTCTTC
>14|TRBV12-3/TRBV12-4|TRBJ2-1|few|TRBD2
CASSMGLADNEQFF
TGTGCCAGCAGTATGGGACTAGCGGACAATGAGCAGTTCTTC
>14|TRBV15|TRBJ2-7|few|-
CATSDPGLNYEQYF
TGTGCCACCAGCGACCCGGGACTCAACTACGAGCAGTACTTC
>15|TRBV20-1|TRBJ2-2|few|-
CSAPRLLAGSGELFF
TGCAGTGCTCCCCGTTTGTTAGCCGGCTCCGGGGAGCTGTTTTTT
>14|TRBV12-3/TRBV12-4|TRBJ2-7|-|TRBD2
CASRTSGGAREQYF
TGTGCCAGCAGGACCTCGGGGGGGGCGCGGGAGCAGTACTTC
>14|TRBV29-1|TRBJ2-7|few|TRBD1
CSVEIGQGFYEQYF
TGCAGCGTTGAAATCGGACAGGGATTTTACGAGCAGTACTTC
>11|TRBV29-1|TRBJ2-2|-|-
CSVGDTGELFF
TGCAGCGTTGGAGATACCGGGGAGCTGTTTTTT
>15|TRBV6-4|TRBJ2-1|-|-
CASSLEASPYNEQFF
TGTGCCAGCAGCCTGGAGGCCTCCCCCTACAATGAGCAGTTCTTC
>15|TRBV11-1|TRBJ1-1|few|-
CASSPISSGGTEAFF
TGTGCCAGCAGCCCTATATCGTCCGGCGGCACTGAAGCTTTCTTT
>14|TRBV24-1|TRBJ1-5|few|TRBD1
CATSGQGEGQPQHF
TGTGCCACCAGTGGCCAGGGGGAGGGTCAGCCCCAGCATTTT
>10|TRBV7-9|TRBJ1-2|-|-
CASSLLGYTF
TGTGCCAGCAGCTTACTTGGCTACACCTTC
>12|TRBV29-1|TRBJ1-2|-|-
CSVGGKVYGYTF
TGCAGCGTTGGAGGGAAAGTCTATGGCTACACCTTC
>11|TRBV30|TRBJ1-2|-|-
CAWSVLVGYTF
TGTGCCTGGAGTGTACTAGTGGGCTACACCTTC
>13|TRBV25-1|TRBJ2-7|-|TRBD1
CASSVGTGGVEYF
TGTGCCAGCAGTGTTGGGACAGGCGGAGTGGAGTACTTC
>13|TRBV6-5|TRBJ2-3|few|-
CASSYGSSVAQYF
TGTGCCAGCAGTTACGGTTCTAGCGTGGCGCAGTATTTT
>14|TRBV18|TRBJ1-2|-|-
CASSPPEFPSGYTF
TGTGCCAGCTCCCCCCCGGAGTTCCCCTCTGGCTACACCTTC
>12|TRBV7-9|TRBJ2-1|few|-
CASSSGWYEQFF
TGTGCCAGCAGCTCCGGATGGTATGAGCAGTTCTTC
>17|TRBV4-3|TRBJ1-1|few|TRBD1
CASSQEDRAPGNTEAFF
TGCGCCAGCAGCCAAGAAGACAGGGCGCCGGGAAACACTGAAGCTTTCTTT
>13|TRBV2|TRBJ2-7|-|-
CASSEAGSTEQYF
TGTGCCAGCAGTGAAGCGGGCAGCACCGAGCAGTACTTC
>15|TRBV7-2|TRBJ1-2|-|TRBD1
CASSPGTATNYGYTF
TGTGCCAGCAGCCCTGGGACAGCCACAAACTATGGCTACACCTTC
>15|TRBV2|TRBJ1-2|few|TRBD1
CASSESQGAYYGYTF
TGTGCCAGCAGTGAGTCGCAGGGGGCGTACTATGGCTACACCTTC
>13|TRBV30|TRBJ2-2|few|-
CAWKPRGAGELFF
TGTGCCTGGAAACCCCGGGGAGCCGGGGAGCTGTTTTTT
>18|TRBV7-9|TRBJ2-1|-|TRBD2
CASTPPGGRVVRYNEQFF
TGTGCCAGCACCCCCCCCGGAGGGAGGGTAGTTCGCTACAATGAGCAGTTCTTC
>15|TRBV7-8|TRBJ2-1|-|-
CASSSRVAIYNGQFF
TGTGCCAGCAGCTCCCGGGTAGCGATATACAATGGGCAGTTCTTC
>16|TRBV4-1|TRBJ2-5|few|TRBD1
CASSPRDRGVPETQYF
TGCGCCAGCAGCCCCCGGGACAGGGGGGTACCAGAGACCCAGTACTTC
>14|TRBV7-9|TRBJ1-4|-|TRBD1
CASSPGQASEKLFF
TGTGCCAGCAGCCCGGGACAGGCGAGTGAAAAACTGTTTTTT
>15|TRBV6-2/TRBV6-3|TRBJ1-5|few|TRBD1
CASSYWDRGVQPQHF
TGTGCCAGCAGTTATTGGGACAGGGGCGTTCAGCCCCAGCATTTT
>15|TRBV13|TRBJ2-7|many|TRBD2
CASSFTGTSSNEQYF
TGTGCCAGCAGCTTCACCGGGACTAGTTCTAACGAGCAGTACTTC
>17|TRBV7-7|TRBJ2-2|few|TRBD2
CASSPSLAGASTGELFF
TGTGCTAGCAGCCCGAGCTTAGCGGGAGCGAGCACCGGGGAGCTGTTTTTT
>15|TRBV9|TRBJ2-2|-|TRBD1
CASSVSRGPTGELFF
TGTGCCAGCAGCGTATCGAGGGGGCCCACCGGGGAGCTGTTTTTT
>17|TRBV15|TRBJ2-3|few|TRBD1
CATSSPDGTAVTDTQYF
TGTGCCACCAGCAGTCCCGATGGGACAGCCGTCACAGATACGCAGTATTTT
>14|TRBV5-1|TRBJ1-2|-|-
CASSLGTAPYGYTF
TGCGCCAGCAGCTTGGGGACAGCACCCTATGGCTACACCTTC
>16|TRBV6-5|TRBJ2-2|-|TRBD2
CASSGLAGGRSGELFF
TGTGCCAGCAGTGGACTAGCGGGGGGGCGGAGCGGGGAGCTGTTTTTT
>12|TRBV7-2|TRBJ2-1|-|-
CASSVGYNEQFF
TGTGCCAGCAGTGTAGGTTACAATGAGCAGTTCTTC
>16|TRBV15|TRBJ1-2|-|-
CATSSQTQGFYYGYTF
TGTGCCACCAGCAGTCAAACTCAAGGCTTCTACTATGGCTACACCTTC
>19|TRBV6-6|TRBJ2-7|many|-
CASSYSGGPGAGATYEQYF
TGTGCCAGCAGTTACTCGGGGGGCCCGGGGGCGGGGGCGACCTACGAGCAGTACTTC
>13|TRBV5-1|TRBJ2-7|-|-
CASSSNWGYEQYF
TGCGCCAGCAGCTCAAATTGGGGGTACGAGCAGTACTTC
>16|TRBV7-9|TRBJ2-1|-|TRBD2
CASSLGGGSALHEQFF
TGTGCCAGCAGCTTAGGGGGCGGGAGTGCCCTTCATGAGCAGTTCTTC
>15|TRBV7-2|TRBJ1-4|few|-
CASSSFPGFNEKLFF
TGTGCCAGCAGCTCCTTCCCAGGGTTTAACGAAAAACTGTTTTTT
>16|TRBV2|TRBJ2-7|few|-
CASSDSGGIKTYEQYF
TGTGCCAGCAGTGATTCCGGCGGGATAAAGACCTACGAGCAGTACTTC
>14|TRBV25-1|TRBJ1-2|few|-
CASSEPGTRYGYTF
TGTGCCAGCAGTGAACCCGGGACTCGCTATGGCTACACCTTC
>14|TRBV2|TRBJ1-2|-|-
CASSPGRGAYGYTF
TGTGCCAGCAGTCCCGGGAGGGGCGCGTATGGCTACACCTTC
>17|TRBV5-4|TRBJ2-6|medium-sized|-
CASSTLTGPSGANVLTF
TGTGCCAGCAGCACCCTGACAGGCCCCTCTGGGGCCAACGTCCTGACTTTC
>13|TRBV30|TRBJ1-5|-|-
CAWSDDTYQPQHF
TGTGCCTGGAGTGACGACACCTATCAGCCCCAGCATTTT
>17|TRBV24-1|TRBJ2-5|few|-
CATSPSGPTVRQETQYF
TGTGCCACCAGTCCTTCTGGACCAACCGTGCGCCAAGAGACCCAGTACTTC
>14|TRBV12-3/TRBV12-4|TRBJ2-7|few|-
CASSLVEQGYEQYF
TGTGCCAGCAGTTTAGTGGAACAGGGCTACGAGCAGTACTTC
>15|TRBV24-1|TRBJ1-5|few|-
CATSDSMVSDQPQHF
TGTGCCACCAGTGATTCAATGGTGAGTGATCAGCCCCAGCATTTT
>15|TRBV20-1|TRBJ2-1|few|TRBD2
CSARRAGAIYNEQFF
TGCAGTGCTAGGCGGGCGGGAGCCATCTACAATGAGCAGTTCTTC
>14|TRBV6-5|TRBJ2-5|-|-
CASSIISGQETQYF
TGTGCCAGCAGTATTATCAGCGGACAAGAGACCCAGTACTTC